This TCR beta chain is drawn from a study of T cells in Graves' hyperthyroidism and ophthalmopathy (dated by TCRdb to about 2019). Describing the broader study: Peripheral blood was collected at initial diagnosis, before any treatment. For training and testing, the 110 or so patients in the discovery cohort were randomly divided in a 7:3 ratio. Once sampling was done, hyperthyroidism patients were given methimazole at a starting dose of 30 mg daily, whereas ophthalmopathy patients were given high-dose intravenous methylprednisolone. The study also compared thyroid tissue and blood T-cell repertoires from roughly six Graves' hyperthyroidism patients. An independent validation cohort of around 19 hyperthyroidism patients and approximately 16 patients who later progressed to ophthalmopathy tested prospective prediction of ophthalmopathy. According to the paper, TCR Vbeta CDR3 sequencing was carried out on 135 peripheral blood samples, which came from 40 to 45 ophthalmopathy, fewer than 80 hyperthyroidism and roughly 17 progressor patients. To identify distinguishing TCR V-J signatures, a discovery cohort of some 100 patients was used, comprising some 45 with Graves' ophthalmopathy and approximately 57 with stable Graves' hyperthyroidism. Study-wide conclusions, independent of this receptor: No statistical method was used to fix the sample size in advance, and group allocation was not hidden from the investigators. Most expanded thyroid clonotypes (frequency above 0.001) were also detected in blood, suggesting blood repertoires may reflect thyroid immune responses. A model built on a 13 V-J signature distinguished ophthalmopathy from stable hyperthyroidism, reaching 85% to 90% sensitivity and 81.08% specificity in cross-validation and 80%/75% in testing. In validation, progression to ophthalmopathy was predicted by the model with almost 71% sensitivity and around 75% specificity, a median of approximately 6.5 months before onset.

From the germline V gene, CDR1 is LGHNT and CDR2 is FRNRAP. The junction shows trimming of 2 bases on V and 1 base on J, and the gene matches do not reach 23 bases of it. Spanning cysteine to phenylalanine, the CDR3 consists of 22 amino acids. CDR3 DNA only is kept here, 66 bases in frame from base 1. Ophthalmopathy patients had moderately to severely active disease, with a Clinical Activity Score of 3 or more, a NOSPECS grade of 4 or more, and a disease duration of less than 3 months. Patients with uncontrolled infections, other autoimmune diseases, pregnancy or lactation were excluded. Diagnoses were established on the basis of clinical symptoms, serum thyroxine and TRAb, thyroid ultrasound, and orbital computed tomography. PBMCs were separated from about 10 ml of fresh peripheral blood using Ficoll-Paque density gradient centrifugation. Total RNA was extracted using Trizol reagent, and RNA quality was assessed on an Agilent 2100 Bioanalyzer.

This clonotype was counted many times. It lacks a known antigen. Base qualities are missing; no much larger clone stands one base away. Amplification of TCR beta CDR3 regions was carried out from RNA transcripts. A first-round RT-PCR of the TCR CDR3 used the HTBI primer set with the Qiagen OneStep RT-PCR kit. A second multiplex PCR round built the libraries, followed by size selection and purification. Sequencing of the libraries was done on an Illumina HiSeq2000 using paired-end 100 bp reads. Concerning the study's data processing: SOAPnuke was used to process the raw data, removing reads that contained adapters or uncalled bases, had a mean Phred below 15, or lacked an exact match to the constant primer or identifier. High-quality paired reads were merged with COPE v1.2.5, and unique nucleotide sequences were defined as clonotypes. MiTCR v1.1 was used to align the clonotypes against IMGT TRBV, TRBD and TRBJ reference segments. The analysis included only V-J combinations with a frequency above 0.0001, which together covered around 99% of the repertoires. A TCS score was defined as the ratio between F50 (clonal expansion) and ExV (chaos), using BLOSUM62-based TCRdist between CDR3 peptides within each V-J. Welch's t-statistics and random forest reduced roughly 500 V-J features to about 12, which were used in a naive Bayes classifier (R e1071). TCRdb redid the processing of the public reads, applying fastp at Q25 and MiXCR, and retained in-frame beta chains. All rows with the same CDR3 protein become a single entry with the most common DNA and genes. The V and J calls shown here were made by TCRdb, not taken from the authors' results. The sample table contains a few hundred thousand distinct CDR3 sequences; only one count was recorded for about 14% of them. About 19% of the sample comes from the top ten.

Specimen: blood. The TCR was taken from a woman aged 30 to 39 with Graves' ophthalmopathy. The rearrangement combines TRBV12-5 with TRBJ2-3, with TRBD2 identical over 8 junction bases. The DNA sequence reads TGTGCTAGTGGTTTGAGAACCCGTCACCGGGGGGGGGGGTTGCGCGGCACAGATACGCAGTATTTT. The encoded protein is CASGLRTRHRGGGLRGTDTQYF.